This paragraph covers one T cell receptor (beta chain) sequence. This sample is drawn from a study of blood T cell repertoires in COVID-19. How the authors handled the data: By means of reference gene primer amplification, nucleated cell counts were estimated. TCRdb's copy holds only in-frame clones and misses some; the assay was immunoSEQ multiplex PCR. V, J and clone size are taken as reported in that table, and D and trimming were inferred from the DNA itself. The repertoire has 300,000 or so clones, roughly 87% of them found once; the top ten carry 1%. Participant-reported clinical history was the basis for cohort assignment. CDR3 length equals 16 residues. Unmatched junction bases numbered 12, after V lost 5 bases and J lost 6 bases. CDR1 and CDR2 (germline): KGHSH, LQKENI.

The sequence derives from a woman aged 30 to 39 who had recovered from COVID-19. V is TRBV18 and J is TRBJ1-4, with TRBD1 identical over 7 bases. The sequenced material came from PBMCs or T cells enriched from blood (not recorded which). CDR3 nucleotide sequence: TGTGCCAGCTCAGGAGGAATGGCAGGGGGTTATGAAAAACTGTTTTTT. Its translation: CASSGGMAGGYEKLFF. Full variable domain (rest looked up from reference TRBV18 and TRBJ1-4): NAGVMQNPRHLVRRRGQEARLRCSPMKGHSHVYWYRQLPEEGLKFMVYLQKENIIDESGMPKERFSAEFPKEGPSILRIQQVVRGDSAAYFCASSGGMAGGYEKLFFGSGTQLSVL.